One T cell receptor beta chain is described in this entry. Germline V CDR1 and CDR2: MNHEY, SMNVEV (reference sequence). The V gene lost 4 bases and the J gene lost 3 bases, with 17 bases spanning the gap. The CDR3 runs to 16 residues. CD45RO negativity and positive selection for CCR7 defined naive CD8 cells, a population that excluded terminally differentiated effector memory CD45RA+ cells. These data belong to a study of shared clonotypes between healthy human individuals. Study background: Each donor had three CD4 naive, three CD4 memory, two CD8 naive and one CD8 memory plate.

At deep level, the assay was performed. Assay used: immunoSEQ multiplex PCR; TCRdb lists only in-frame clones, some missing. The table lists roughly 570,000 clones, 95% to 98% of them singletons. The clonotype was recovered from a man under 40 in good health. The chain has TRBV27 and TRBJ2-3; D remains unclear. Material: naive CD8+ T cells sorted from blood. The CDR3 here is CASSSTWFAQTDTQYF. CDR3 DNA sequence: TGTGCCAGCAGTTCCACATGGTTCGCTCAAACAGATACGCAGTATTTT.